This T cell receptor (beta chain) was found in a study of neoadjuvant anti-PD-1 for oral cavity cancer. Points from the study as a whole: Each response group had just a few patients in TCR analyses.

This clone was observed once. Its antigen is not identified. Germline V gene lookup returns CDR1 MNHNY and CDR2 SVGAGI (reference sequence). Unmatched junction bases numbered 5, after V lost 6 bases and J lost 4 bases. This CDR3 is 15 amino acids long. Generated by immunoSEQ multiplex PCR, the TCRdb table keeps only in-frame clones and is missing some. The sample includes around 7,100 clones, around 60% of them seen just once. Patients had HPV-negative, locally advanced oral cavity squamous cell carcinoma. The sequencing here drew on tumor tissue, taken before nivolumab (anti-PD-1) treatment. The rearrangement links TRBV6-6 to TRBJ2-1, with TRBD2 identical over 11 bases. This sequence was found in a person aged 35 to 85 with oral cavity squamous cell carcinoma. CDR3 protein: CASSFGTSGYNEQFF. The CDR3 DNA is TGTGCCAGCAGCTTCGGGACTAGCGGATACAATGAGCAGTTCTTC.